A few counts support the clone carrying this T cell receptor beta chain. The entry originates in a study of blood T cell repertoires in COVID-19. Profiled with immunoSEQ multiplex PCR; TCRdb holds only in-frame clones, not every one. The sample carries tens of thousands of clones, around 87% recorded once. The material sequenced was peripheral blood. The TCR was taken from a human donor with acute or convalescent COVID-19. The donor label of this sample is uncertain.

The CDR3 region has the DNA TGCAGTGCTAGTCGCGGGGTTTACGAGCAGTACTTC. Its translation is CSASRGVYEQYF. The V and J genes are TRBV20-1 and TRBJ2-7, with a possible D match to TRBD2 (6 bases). Trimming took off 3 bases at V and 4 bases at J, with 10 bases between the two ends. CDR3 size: 12 residues. Germline values: CDR1 DFQATT, CDR2 SNEGSKA (reference sequence).